These T cell receptor beta chains were read from a single sample in a study of T cells in localized non-small cell lung cancer. TCRdb's copy holds only in-frame clones and misses some; the assay was immunoSEQ multiplex PCR. The data show 55,000 to 80,000 clones, almost 85% seen once. The sample was peripheral blood, taken before any cancer treatment. The origin of the receptors is a female donor of 60 years or more with stage I lung adenocarcinoma. CDR3s include the opening cysteine and the closing phenylalanine or tryptophan. Each record gives: clone size, V gene, J gene, D gene, CDR3 protein, CDR3 DNA. D genes are given only for firm matches. Clone size is not always given. Where it is, it says once, few, many or a class for expanded clones.

size: -
V: TRBV4-1
J: TRBJ1-2
D: TRBD1
CDR3: CASRAPGTGFGYTF
DNA: TGCGCCAGCCGGGCCCCCGGGACAGGCTTTGGCTACACCTTC

size: -
V: TRBV7-7
J: TRBJ2-1
D: TRBD2
CDR3: CASSLGTSGIDEQFF
DNA: TGTGCTAGCAGCTTGGGCACTAGCGGGATCGATGAGCAGTTCTTC

size: -
V: TRBV6-6
J: TRBJ2-1
D: -
CDR3: CASSRVEFGNEQFF
DNA: TGTGCCAGCAGCCGCGTTGAGTTCGGGAATGAGCAGTTCTTC

size: -
V: TRBV7-9
J: TRBJ2-7
D: -
CDR3: CASSSMQGAYEQYF
DNA: TGTGCCAGCAGCTCGATGCAGGGAGCCTACGAGCAGTACTTC

size: -
V: TRBV5-1
J: TRBJ2-4
D: -
CDR3: CASSLGTDYLAKNIQYF
DNA: TGCGCCAGCAGCTTGGGAACCGACTATCTAGCCAAAAACATTCAGTACTTC

size: -
V: TRBV18
J: TRBJ1-1
D: TRBD1
CDR3: CASSPNHRGGEAFF
DNA: TGTGCCAGCTCACCTAATCACAGGGGGGGTGAAGCTTTCTTT

size: -
V: TRBV6-6
J: TRBJ2-2
D: TRBD2
CDR3: CASSSTSGRHTGELFF
DNA: TGTGCCAGCAGTTCGACTAGCGGGAGGCACACCGGGGAGCTGTTTTTT

size: -
V: TRBV6-1
J: TRBJ2-1
D: TRBD2
CDR3: CASSNVAGGLGEQFF
DNA: TGTGCCAGCAGTAACGTAGCGGGGGGCCTTGGAGAGCAGTTCTTC

size: -
V: TRBV6-1
J: TRBJ1-1
D: TRBD1
CDR3: CASSTRDSRDTEAFF
DNA: TGTGCCAGCAGTACCCGGGACAGCCGGGACACTGAAGCTTTCTTT

size: -
V: TRBV7-2
J: TRBJ1-4
D: -
CDR3: CASSQQRSLGEKLFF
DNA: TGTGCCAGCAGCCAACAGAGGTCCCTGGGGGAAAAACTGTTTTTT

size: -
V: TRBV6-1
J: TRBJ1-2
D: -
CDR3: CAGGGLLNYGYTF
DNA: TGTGCCGGGGGGGGCCTTTTGAACTATGGCTACACCTTC

size: -
V: TRBV10-3
J: TRBJ2-1
D: -
CDR3: CAIGLYNEQFF
DNA: TGTGCCATCGGACTATACAATGAGCAGTTCTTC

size: -
V: TRBV2
J: TRBJ2-5
D: -
CDR3: CASRAQGKRQETQYF
DNA: TGTGCCAGCAGGGCACAGGGTAAGAGGCAAGAGACCCAGTACTTC

size: -
V: TRBV5-1
J: TRBJ1-4
D: -
CDR3: CASSFGVNEKLFF
DNA: TGCGCCAGCAGCTTCGGGGTTAATGAAAAACTGTTTTTT

size: -
V: TRBV30
J: TRBJ2-3
D: TRBD2
CDR3: CAWSALLAGEDTQYF
DNA: TGTGCCTGGAGTGCCCTACTAGCGGGAGAGGATACGCAGTATTTT

size: -
V: TRBV18
J: TRBJ1-4
D: TRBD1
CDR3: CASSDRGGYEKLFF
DNA: TGTGCCAGCTCCGACAGGGGCGGATATGAAAAACTGTTTTTT

size: -
V: TRBV15
J: TRBJ2-7
D: -
CDR3: CATSRMTGASYEQYF
DNA: TGTGCCACCAGCAGAATGACAGGCGCGTCCTACGAGCAGTACTTC

size: -
V: TRBV11-2
J: TRBJ1-1
D: -
CDR3: CASSRGAQTYTEAFF
DNA: TGTGCCAGCAGCCGAGGGGCCCAGACTTACACTGAAGCTTTCTTT

size: -
V: TRBV7-9
J: TRBJ1-3
D: -
CDR3: CASSPNHMTGSGNTIYF
DNA: TGTGCCAGCAGCCCGAACCATATGACAGGATCTGGAAACACCATATATTTT

size: -
V: TRBV27
J: TRBJ2-1
D: -
CDR3: CASSSAHRSREQFF
DNA: TGTGCCAGCAGTTCGGCACATCGGTCGCGTGAGCAGTTCTTC

size: -
V: TRBV6-1
J: TRBJ1-1
D: -
CDR3: CASSEAPITEAFF
DNA: TGTGCCAGCAGTGAAGCGCCGATCACTGAAGCTTTCTTT

size: -
V: TRBV6-5
J: TRBJ2-7
D: TRBD2
CDR3: CASSVGLAVSYEQYF
DNA: TGTGCCAGCAGTGTGGGACTAGCGGTTTCCTACGAGCAGTACTTC

size: -
V: TRBV14
J: TRBJ2-1
D: -
CDR3: CASSSWDGLSYNEQFF
DNA: TGTGCCAGCAGCTCCTGGGACGGCCTCTCCTACAATGAGCAGTTCTTC

size: -
V: TRBV7-2
J: TRBJ2-1
D: -
CDR3: CASSSSGGVSYNEQFF
DNA: TGTGCCAGCAGCTCGAGCGGCGGCGTATCCTACAATGAGCAGTTCTTC

size: once
V: TRBV7-6
J: TRBJ2-7
D: TRBD1
CDR3: CASSLASGTGVYEQYF
DNA: TGTGCCAGCAGCTTGGCTTCCGGGACAGGGGTCTACGAGCAGTACTTC

size: -
V: TRBV5-1
J: TRBJ2-1
D: TRBD1
CDR3: CASSLGGQAINEQFF
DNA: TGCGCCAGCAGCTTGGGGGGACAGGCTATCAATGAGCAGTTCTTC

size: -
V: TRBV9
J: TRBJ2-1
D: TRBD2
CDR3: CASSARTGGLAGGRSYNEQFF
DNA: TGTGCCAGCAGCGCTCGTACGGGGGGACTAGCGGGAGGCCGTTCATACAATGAGCAGTTCTTC

size: -
V: TRBV5-1
J: TRBJ2-2
D: -
CDR3: CASSSPSRAQNTGELFF
DNA: TGCGCCAGCAGCTCCCCCTCCCGGGCCCAAAACACCGGGGAGCTGTTTTTT

size: once
V: TRBV9
J: TRBJ2-5
D: -
CDR3: CASSGQDFIRETQYF
DNA: TGTGCCAGCAGCGGTCAGGACTTTATACGAGAGACCCAGTACTTC

size: once
V: TRBV13
J: TRBJ1-1
D: -
CDR3: CATRERGLNTEAFF
DNA: TGTGCCACCCGGGAACGGGGTTTGAACACTGAAGCTTTCTTT

size: -
V: TRBV7-6
J: TRBJ1-5
D: -
CDR3: CASSLAPQGLMISNQPQHF
DNA: TGTGCCAGCAGCTTAGCCCCGCAAGGACTGATGATTAGCAATCAGCCCCAGCATTTT

size: -
V: TRBV28
J: TRBJ2-2
D: -
CDR3: CASSFRVEAGELFF
DNA: TGTGCCAGCAGTTTCAGGGTGGAGGCCGGGGAGCTGTTTTTT

size: -
V: TRBV5-1
J: TRBJ2-4
D: -
CDR3: CASSWGTDLAKNIQYF
DNA: TGCGCCAGCAGCTGGGGGACGGACTTAGCCAAAAACATTCAGTACTTC

size: -
V: TRBV5-1
J: TRBJ1-3
D: -
CDR3: CASSPDGNTIYF
DNA: TGCGCCAGCAGCCCCGATGGAAACACCATATATTTT

size: -
V: TRBV7-8
J: TRBJ2-7
D: TRBD1
CDR3: CASSLFGTGAYEQYF
DNA: TGTGCCAGCAGCTTATTCGGGACAGGGGCCTACGAGCAGTACTTC